The 21 T cell receptor beta chains given below trace back to one sample, sequenced in a study of control samples from healthy donors and cancer patients. TCRdb's table, derived via immunoSEQ multiplex PCR, lists solely in-frame clones and lacks some. The profile shows some 150,000 clones, about 94% of them singletons. Material: PBMCs. All receptors derive from a man aged 60 to 69 with colorectal cancer.

The CDR3 sequence is CASSQQDRAGELFF. The DNA for the CDR3 is TGCGCCAGCAGCCAGCAGGACAGGGCCGGGGAGCTGTTTTTT. The chain recombines TRBV5-1 with TRBJ2-2; the match to TRBD1 covers 8 bases. V shed 4 bases and J 6 bases; nucleotides not matched to a gene: 5. CDR3 size: 14 residues. CDR1 and CDR2 (germline): SGHRS, YFSETQ. The whole variable domain, filled in from reference TRBV5-1 and TRBJ2-2, reads KAGVTQTPRYLIKTRGQQVTLSCSPISGHRSVSWYQQTPGQGLQFLFEYFSETQRNKGNFPGRFSGRQFSNSRSEMNVSTLELGDSALYLCASSQQDRAGELFFGEGSRLTVL.

This clone showed up many times. V and J are TRBV18 and TRBJ2-7; TRBD1 is a possible D gene (6 bases). The V and J ends lost 4 bases and 7 bases respectively, with 11 bases between them. The germline CDR1 and CDR2 sequences are KGHSH and LQKENI. The CDR3 totals 12 residues. The CDR3 coding sequence is TGTGCCAGCTCACTTCCAGGGGAAGAGCAGTACTTC. Protein: CASSLPGEEQYF.

This rearrangement joins TRBV9 to TRBJ2-7; tentative D call: TRBD2 (5 bases). Germline V CDR1 and CDR2: SGDLS, YYNGEE. This CDR3 spans 14 amino acids. V lost 2 bases and J lost 3, with 12 bases in between. DNA of the CDR3: TGTGCCAGCAGCGTCGCCCCCGGAGGCTACGAGCAGTACTTC. It is translated as CASSVAPGGYEQYF.

The rearrangement joins TRBV27 to TRBJ1-3; TRBD1 aligns across 11 bases. Germline CDR1 and CDR2: MNHEY and SMNVEV (reference sequence). V lost 5 bases and J lost 3; bases outside the gene matches: 12. CDR3 length: 18 amino acids. CDR3 DNA: TGTGCCAGCAGTCCTCGAGGCTTCGGGACAGGGGGTGGAAACACCATATATTTT. It codes for CASSPRGFGTGGGNTIYF.

The chain uses TRBV9 and TRBJ2-1, with TRBD1 identical over 9 bases. The CDR3 sequence is 15 residues long. The germline gives CDR1 SGDLS, CDR2 YYNGEE. J was trimmed by 8 bases and V by 0 bases; bases with no gene match: 6. CDR3 protein: CASSVGGTGYYEQFF. In nucleotides, the CDR3 is TGTGCCAGCAGCGTAGGGGGGACAGGGTATTATGAGCAGTTCTTC.

The rearrangement joins TRBV6-5 to TRBJ2-3; D not certain. This CDR3 spans 12 amino acids. Deletions cut 6 bases from V and 6 bases from J, with 10 bases between. Germline-derived CDR1 and CDR2 are MNHEY and SVGAGI. The CDR3 bases are TGTGCCAGCAGCGGTCCCGGTGATACGCAGTATTTT. Its translation: CASSGPGDTQYF.

This clone appeared a single time. V is TRBV6-1 and J is TRBJ2-5; maybe TRBD2 (6 bases). This CDR3 region has 14 residues. Germline lookup yields CDR1 MNHNS and CDR2 SASEGT. Trimming removed 1 base from V and 4 bases from J, with 10 bases in between. The CDR3 nucleotides are TGTGCCAGCAGTGAAGGCGGGAACGTAGAGACCCAGTACTTC. Protein sequence: CASSEGGNVETQYF.

This clone was recorded once. The genes are TRBV4-3 and TRBJ1-4; no definite D call. With 0 bases removed from V and 5 bases from J, the gap between germline ends came to 13 bases. The CDR3 length is 16 residues. From germline, CDR1 is LGHNA and CDR2 YSLEER. CDR3 coding DNA: TGCGCCAGCAGCCAAGACGGTGGAGCCCTCAATGAAAAACTGTTTTTT. Its protein is CASSQDGGALNEKLFF.

CDR3 region: CASIRTGGVGELFF. The CDR3 DNA reads as TGTGCCAGCATTAGGACAGGGGGTGTCGGGGAGCTGTTTTTT. The V call is TRBV7-2, the J call TRBJ2-2, with 10 bases lining up with TRBD1. Germline assignment: CDR1 SGHTA and CDR2 FQGNSA. Trimming took 7 bases from V and 7 from J; bases not matched to a gene: 6. This CDR3 comprises 14 residues.

The V call is TRBV5-6, the J call TRBJ2-7; 7 bases match TRBD1. This CDR3 spans 14 amino acids. CDR1 is SGHDT, CDR2 YYEEEE, per germline. The V gene end was trimmed by 4 bases and the J gene end by 1 base; junction bases not matched to a gene: 5. CDR3 residues: CASSPDRDSYEQYF. In DNA form, the CDR3 reads TGTGCCAGCAGCCCCGACAGGGATTCCTACGAGCAGTACTTC.

This chain joins TRBV11-2 and TRBJ2-3; maybe TRBD2 (7 bases). V was trimmed by 6 bases and J by 9 bases, leaving 22 bases between them. CDR1 is SGHAT, CDR2 FQNNGV, per germline. The CDR3 covers 15 residues. Here the CDR3 DNA reads TGTGCCAGCAGGATAATCGCGGGGGCTCAATGGACGCAGTATTTT. Protein product: CASRIIAGAQWTQYF.

Only one count was recorded for this clone. The chain has TRBV2 and TRBJ2-7, with 9 bases matching TRBD1. Germline V CDR1 and CDR2: SNHLY, FYNNEI. The CDR3 has 15 amino acids. V lost 6 bases to trimming and J lost 0 bases; unmatched junction nucleotides: 6. The CDR3: CASRPGTGISYEQYF. CDR3 in DNA: TGTGCCAGCAGACCCGGGACAGGGATCTCCTACGAGCAGTACTTC.

The chain is built from TRBV4-2 and TRBJ1-4; D unclear. Deletions cut 1 base from V and 8 bases from J, with 8 bases between. The CDR3 is made up of 13 amino acids. Germline CDR1 reads LGHNA; CDR2 reads YNFKEQ. The CDR3 DNA reads as TGTGCCAGCAGCCAAGTAACTGGGGAAAAACTGTTTTTT. It encodes CASSQVTGEKLFF.

The V and J genes are TRBV6-6 and TRBJ1-5, with 7 bases that match TRBD1. From germline, CDR1 is MNHNY and CDR2 SVGAGI (reference sequence). This CDR3 has 14 amino acids. With 6 bases clipped from V and 5 bases from J, the junction kept 7 bases outside the gene matches. CDR3 in amino acids: CASRGTEVYQPQHF. In nucleotides, the CDR3 is TGTGCCAGCAGGGGGACAGAAGTTTATCAGCCCCAGCATTTT.

J is TRBJ2-5 and V is TRBV12-3 or TRBV12-4, with D perhaps matching TRBD2 (6 bases). The CDR3 spans 13 residues. CDR3 in DNA: TGTTCCACGACTAGTGGCAACCAAGAGACCCAGTACTTC. Protein sequence: CSTTSGNQETQYF.

This chain uses TRBV6-6 with TRBJ1-2, with TRBD1 matching 8 bases. CDR3 length: 13 amino acids. Germline CDR1 is MNHNY and CDR2 is SVGAGI (reference sequence). Unmatched junction bases numbered 4, after V lost 2 bases and J lost 8 bases. This CDR3 is CASSYDRGDGYTF. DNA for the CDR3: TGTGCCAGCAGTTACGACAGGGGCGACGGCTACACCTTC.

This rearrangement joins TRBV6-5 to TRBJ2-5, with unresolved D. The CDR3 has 14 residues. Per the germline V gene, CDR1 is MNHEY and CDR2 is SVGAGI. V was shortened by 4 bases and J by 3 bases, with 12 bases between the two germline ends. The CDR3 DNA follows: TGTGCCAGCAGTTCTCCCGCGTGGGAAGAGACCCAGTACTTC. Translating gives CASSSPAWEETQYF.

The chain employs TRBV10-2 and TRBJ2-2, with D possibly TRBD2 on 6 matching bases. The germline V gene has CDR1 WSHSY and CDR2 SAAADI. V gave up 2 bases and J gave up 7 bases, with 14 bases separating them. The CDR3 extends over 15 amino acids. The CDR3 region is CASSEKWGAGGELFF. Here the CDR3 DNA reads TGCGCCAGCAGTGAGAAGTGGGGAGCGGGCGGGGAGCTGTTTTTT.

The chain employs TRBV2 and TRBJ2-2, with TRBD2 identical over 8 bases. Germline assignment: CDR1 SNHLY and CDR2 FYNNEI. V dropped 6 bases and J dropped 5; count of bases not matched to a gene: 8. The CDR3 spans 15 residues. The CDR3 DNA reads TGTGCCAGCAGGGTAGCGGGGAGCCCTACCGGGGAGCTGTTTTTT. Protein sequence: CASRVAGSPTGELFF.

This rearrangement joins TRBV30 to TRBJ2-7; 7 bases map to TRBD1. Looked up from germline, CDR1 is GTSNPN and CDR2 is SVGIG (reference sequence). The CDR3 length is 12 residues. Trimming removed 7 bases from V and 4 bases from J; junction bases left unmatched: 7. The CDR3 sequence is CALTGDLYEQYF. In nucleotides, the CDR3 is TGTGCCTTAACAGGGGATCTTTACGAGCAGTACTTC. The entire variable domain, with the rest obtained from reference TRBV30 and TRBJ2-7, is as follows: SQTIHQWPATLVQPVGSPLSLECTVEGTSNPNLYWYRQAAGRGLQLLFYSVGIGQISSEVPQNLSASRPQDRQFILSSKKLLLSDSGFYLCALTGDLYEQYFGPGTRLTVT.

This clone came up once. The J gene is TRBJ1-1, the V gene TRBV28; tentatively, D is TRBD1 (5 bases). The germline CDR1 and CDR2 sequences are MDHEN and SYDVKM. V lost 6 bases to trimming and J lost 1 base, with 15 bases between them. The CDR3 contains 15 residues. The CDR3 protein is CASSSAEGWNTEAFF. The CDR3 DNA sequence: TGTGCCAGCAGCTCGGCGGAGGGGTGGAACACTGAAGCTTTCTTT.